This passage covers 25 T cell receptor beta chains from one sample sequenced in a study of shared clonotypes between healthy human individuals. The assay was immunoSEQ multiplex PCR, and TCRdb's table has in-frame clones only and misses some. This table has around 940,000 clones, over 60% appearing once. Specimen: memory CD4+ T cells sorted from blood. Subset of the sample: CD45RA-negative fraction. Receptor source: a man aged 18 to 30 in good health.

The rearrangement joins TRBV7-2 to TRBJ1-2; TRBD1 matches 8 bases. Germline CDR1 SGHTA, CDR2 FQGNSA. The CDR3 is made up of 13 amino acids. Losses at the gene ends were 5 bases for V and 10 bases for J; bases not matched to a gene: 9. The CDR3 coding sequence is TGTGCCAGCAGCCAGGGACAGGCGTCCCTCTACACCTTC. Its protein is CASSQGQASLYTF.

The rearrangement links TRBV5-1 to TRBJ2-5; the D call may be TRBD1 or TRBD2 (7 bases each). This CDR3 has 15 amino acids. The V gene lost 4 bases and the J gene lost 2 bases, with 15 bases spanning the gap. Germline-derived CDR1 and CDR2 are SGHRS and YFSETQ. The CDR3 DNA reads TGCGCCAGCAGCCGGGGGACAGCGGGGCAAGAGACCCAGTACTTC. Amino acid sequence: CASSRGTAGQETQYF. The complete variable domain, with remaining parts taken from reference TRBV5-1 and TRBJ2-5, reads KAGVTQTPRYLIKTRGQQVTLSCSPISGHRSVSWYQQTPGQGLQFLFEYFSETQRNKGNFPGRFSGRQFSNSRSEMNVSTLELGDSALYLCASSRGTAGQETQYFGPGTRLLVL.

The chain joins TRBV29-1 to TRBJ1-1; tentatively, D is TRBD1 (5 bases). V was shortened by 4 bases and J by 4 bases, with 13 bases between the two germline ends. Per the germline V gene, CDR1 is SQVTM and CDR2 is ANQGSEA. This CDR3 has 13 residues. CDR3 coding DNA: TGCAGCGTTGGGGACGGTGGGGGCACTGAAGCTTTCTTT. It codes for CSVGDGGGTEAFF.

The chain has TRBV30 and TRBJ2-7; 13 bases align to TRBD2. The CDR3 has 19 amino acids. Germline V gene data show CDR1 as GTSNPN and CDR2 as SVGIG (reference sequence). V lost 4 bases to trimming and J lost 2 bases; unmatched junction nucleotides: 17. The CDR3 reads CAWTDPGLAGPITTYEQYF. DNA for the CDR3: TGTGCCTGGACCGACCCGGGACTAGCGGGACCCATTACCACCTACGAGCAGTACTTC. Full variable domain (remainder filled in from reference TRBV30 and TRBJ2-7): SQTIHQWPATLVQPVGSPLSLECTVEGTSNPNLYWYRQAAGRGLQLLFYSVGIGQISSEVPQNLSASRPQDRQFILSSKKLLLSDSGFYLCAWTDPGLAGPITTYEQYFGPGTRLTVT.

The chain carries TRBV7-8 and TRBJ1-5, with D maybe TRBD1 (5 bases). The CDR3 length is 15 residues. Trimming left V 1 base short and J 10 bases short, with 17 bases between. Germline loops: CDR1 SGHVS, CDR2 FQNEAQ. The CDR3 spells CASSLGQGAQGPQHF. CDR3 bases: TGTGCCAGCAGCTTAGGGCAGGGTGCTCAGGGACCCCAGCATTTT.

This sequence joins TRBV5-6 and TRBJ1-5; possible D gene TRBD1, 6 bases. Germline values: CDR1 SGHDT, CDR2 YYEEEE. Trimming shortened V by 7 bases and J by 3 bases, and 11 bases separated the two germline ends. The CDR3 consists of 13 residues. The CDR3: CASAGGLNQPQHF. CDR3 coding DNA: TGTGCCAGCGCTGGGGGGCTCAATCAGCCCCAGCATTTT.

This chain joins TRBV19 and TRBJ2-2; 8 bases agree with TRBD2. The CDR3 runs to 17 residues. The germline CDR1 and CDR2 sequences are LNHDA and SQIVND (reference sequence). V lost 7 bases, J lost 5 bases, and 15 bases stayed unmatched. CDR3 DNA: TGTGCCAGTACCGCCGGGACTAGTGACATTTGGACCGGGGAGCTGTTTTTT. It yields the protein CASTAGTSDIWTGELFF.

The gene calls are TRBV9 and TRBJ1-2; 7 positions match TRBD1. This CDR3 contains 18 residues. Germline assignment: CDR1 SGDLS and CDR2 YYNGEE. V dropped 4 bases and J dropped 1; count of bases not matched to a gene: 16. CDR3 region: CASSPGQSVWGFNYGYTF. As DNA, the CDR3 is TGTGCCAGCAGCCCGGGACAGTCTGTATGGGGGTTTAACTATGGCTACACCTTC.

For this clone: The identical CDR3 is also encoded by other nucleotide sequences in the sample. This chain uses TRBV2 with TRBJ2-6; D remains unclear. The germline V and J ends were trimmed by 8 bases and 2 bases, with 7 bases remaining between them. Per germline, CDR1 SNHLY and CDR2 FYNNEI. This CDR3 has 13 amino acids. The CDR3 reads CASRVAGANVLTF. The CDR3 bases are TGTGCCAGCCGGGTGGCTGGGGCCAACGTCCTGACTTTC.

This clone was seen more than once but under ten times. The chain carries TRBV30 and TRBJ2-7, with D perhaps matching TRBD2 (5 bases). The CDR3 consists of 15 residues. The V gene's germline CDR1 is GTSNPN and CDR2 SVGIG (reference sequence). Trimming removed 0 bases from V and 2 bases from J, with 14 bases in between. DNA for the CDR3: TGTGCCTGGAGTGTACGTCAAGGAGGCACCTACGAGCAGTACTTC. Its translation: CAWSVRQGGTYEQYF. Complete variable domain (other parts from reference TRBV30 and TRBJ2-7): SQTIHQWPATLVQPVGSPLSLECTVEGTSNPNLYWYRQAAGRGLQLLFYSVGIGQISSEVPQNLSASRPQDRQFILSSKKLLLSDSGFYLCAWSVRQGGTYEQYFGPGTRLTVT.

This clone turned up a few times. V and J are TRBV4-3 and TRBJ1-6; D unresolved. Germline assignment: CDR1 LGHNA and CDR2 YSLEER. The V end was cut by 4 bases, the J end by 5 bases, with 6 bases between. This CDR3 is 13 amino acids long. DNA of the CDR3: TGCGCCAGCAGCCGACAAGATAATTCACCCCTCCACTTT. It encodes CASSRQDNSPLHF.

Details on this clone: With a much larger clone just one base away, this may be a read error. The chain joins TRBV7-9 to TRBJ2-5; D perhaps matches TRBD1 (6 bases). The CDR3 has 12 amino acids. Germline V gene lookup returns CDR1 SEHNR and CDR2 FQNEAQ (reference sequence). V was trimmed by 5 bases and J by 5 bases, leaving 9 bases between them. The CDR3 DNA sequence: TGTGCCAGCAGCCCCCAGGGGGAGACCCAGTACTTC. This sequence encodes CASSPQGETQYF.

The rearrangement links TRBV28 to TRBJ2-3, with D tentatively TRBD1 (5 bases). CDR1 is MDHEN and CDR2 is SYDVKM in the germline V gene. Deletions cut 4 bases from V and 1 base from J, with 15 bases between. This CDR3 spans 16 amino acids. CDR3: CASSYRLAGRTDTQYF. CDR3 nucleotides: TGTGCCAGCAGTTACCGGTTGGCAGGGCGCACAGATACGCAGTATTTT.

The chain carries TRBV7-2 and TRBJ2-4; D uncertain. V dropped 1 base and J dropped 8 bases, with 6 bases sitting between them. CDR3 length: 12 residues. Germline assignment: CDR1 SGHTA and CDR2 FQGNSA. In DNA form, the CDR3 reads TGTGCCAGCAGCTTAGTTGGGGACATTCAGTACTTC. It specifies CASSLVGDIQYF.

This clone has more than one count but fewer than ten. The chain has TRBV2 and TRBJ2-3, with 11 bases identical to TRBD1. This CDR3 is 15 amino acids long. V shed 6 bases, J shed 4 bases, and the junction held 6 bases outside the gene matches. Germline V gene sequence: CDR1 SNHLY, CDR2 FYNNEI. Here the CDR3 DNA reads TGTGCCAGCAGGGACAGGGGGCGCGTCCCAGATACGCAGTATTTT. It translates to CASRDRGRVPDTQYF.

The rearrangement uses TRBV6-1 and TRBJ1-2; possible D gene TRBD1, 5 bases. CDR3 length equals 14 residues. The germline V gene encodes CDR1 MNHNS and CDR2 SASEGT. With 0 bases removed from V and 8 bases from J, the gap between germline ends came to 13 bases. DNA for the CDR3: TGTGCCAGCAGTGAAGCCGGGGCAGGGTCCGGCTACACCTTC. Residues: CASSEAGAGSGYTF.

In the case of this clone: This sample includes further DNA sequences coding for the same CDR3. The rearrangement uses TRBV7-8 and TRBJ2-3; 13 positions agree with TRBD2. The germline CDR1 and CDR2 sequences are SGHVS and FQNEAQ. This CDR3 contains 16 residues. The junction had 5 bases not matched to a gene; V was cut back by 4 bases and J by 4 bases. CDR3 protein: CASSSRTSGSADTQYF. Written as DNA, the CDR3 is TGTGCCAGCAGCTCGCGGACTAGCGGGAGCGCAGATACGCAGTATTTT.

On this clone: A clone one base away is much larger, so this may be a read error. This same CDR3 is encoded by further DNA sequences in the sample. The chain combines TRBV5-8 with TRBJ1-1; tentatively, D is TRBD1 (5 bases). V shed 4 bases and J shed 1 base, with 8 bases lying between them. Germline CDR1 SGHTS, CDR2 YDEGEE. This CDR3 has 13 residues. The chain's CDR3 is CASSLGRNTEAFF. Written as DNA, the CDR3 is TGTGCCAGCAGCCTGGGACGGAACACTGAAGCTTTCTTT. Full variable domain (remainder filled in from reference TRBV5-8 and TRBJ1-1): EAGVTQSPTHLIKTRGQQATLRCSPISGHTSVYWYQQALGLGLQFLLWYDEGEERNRGNFPPRFSGRQFPNYSSELNVNALELEDSALYLCASSLGRNTEAFFGQGTRLTVV.

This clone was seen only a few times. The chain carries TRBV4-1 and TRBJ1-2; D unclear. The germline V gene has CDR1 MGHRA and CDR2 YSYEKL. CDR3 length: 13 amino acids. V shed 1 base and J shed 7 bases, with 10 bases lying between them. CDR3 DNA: TGCGCCAGCAGCCAAGTCCTTGCTGGTGGCTACACCTTC. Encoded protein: CASSQVLAGGYTF.

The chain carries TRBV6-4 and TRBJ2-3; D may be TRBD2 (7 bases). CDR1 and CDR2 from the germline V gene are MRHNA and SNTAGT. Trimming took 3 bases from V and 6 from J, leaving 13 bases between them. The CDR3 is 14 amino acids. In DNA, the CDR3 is TGTGCCAGCAGTGATTCGGGGGGCCACGATACGCAGTATTTT. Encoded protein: CASSDSGGHDTQYF.

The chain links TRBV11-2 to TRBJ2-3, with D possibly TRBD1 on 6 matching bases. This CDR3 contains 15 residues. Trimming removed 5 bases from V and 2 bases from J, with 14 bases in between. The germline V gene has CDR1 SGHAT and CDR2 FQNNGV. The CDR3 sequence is CASSIRDILTDTQYF. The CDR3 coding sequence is TGTGCCAGCAGCATACGGGACATACTCACAGATACGCAGTATTTT.

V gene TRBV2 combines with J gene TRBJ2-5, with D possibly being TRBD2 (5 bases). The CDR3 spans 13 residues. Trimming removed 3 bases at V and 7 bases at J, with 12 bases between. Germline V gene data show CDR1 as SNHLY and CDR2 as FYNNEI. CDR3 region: CASSEEAPRTQYF. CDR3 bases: TGTGCCAGCAGTGAGGAGGCGCCCAGGACCCAGTACTTC.

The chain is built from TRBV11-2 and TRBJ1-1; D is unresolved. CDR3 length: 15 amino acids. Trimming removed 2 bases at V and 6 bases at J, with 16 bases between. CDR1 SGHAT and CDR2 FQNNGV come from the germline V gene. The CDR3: CASSLSWEGGPEAFF. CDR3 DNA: TGTGCCAGCAGCTTAAGTTGGGAGGGAGGGCCTGAAGCTTTCTTT.

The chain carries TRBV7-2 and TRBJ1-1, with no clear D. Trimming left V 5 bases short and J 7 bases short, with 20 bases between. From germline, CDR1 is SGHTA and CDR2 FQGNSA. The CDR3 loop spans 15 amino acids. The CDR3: CASSPDAGRRLEAFF. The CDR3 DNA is TGTGCCAGCAGCCCCGACGCTGGGCGGAGGCTTGAAGCTTTCTTT.

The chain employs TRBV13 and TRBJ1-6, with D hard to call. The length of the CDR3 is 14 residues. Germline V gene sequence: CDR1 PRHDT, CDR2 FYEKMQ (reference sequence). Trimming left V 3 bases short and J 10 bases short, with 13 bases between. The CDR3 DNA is TGTGCCAGCAGCTTGGAAGGGATTAAATCACCCCTCCACTTT. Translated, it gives CASSLEGIKSPLHF. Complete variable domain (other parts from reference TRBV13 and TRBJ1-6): AAGVIQSPRHLIKEKRETATLKCYPIPRHDTVYWYQQGPGQDPQFLISFYEKMQSDKGSIPDRFSAQQFSDYHSELNMSSLELGDSALYFCASSLEGIKSPLHFGNGTRLTVT.